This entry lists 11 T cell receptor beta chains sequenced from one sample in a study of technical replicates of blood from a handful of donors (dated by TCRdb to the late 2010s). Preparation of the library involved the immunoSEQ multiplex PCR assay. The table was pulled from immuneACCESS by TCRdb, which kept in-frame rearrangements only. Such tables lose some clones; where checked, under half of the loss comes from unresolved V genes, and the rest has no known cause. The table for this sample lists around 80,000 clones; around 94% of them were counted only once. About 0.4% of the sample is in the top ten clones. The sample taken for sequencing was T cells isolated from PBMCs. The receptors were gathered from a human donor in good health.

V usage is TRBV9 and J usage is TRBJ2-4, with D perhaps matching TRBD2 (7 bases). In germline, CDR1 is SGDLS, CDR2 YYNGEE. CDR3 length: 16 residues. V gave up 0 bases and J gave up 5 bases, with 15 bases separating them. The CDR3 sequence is CASSVGGGATENIQYF. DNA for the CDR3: TGTGCCAGCAGCGTAGGTGGGGGGGCAACCGAAAACATTCAGTACTTC.

DNA for the CDR3: TGTGCCACCGAGACAGTGAACACTGAAGCTTTCTTT. Amino acid sequence: CATETVNTEAFF. The chain links TRBV2 to TRBJ1-1; the D gene is possibly TRBD1 (5 bases). This CDR3 spans 12 amino acids. The V gene lost 10 bases and the J gene lost 0 bases, with 9 bases spanning the gap. In germline, CDR1 is SNHLY, CDR2 FYNNEI.

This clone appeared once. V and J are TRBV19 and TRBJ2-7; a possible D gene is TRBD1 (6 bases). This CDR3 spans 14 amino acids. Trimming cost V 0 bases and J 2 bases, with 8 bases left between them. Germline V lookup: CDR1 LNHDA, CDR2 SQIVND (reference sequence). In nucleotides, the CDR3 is TGTGCCAGTAGTATAGAGGACAGCGCCTACGAGCAGTACTTC. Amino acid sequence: CASSIEDSAYEQYF.

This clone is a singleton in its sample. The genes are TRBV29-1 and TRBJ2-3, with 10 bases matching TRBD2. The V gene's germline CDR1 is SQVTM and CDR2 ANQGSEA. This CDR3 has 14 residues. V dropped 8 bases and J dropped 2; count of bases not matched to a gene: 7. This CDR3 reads CSHPGLAFTDTQYF. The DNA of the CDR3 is TGCAGCCATCCGGGACTAGCGTTCACAGATACGCAGTATTTT.

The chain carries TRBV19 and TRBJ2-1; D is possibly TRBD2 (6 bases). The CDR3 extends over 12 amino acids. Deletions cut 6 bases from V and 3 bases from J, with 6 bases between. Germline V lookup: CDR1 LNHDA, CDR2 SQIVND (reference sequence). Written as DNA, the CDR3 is TGTGCCAGTAGCGGGAGCTACAATGAGCAGTTCTTC. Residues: CASSGSYNEQFF.

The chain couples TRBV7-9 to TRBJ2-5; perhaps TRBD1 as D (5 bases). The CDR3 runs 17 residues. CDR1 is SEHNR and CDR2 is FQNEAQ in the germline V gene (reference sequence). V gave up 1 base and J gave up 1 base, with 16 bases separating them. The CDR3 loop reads CASSLVGWVRGQETQYF. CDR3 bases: TGTGCCAGCAGCTTAGTCGGCTGGGTTAGGGGCCAAGAGACCCAGTACTTC.

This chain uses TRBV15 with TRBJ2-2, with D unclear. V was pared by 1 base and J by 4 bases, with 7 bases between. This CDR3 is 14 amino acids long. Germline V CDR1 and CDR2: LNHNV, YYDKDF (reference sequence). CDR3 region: CATSRAWPTGELFF. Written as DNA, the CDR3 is TGTGCCACCAGCAGAGCGTGGCCCACCGGGGAGCTGTTTTTT.

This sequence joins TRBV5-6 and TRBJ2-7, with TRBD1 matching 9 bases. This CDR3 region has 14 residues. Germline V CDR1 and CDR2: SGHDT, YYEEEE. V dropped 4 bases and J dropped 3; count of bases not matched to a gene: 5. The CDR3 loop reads CASSMGQGLYEQYF. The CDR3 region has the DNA TGTGCCAGCAGCATGGGACAGGGTCTCTACGAGCAGTACTTC.

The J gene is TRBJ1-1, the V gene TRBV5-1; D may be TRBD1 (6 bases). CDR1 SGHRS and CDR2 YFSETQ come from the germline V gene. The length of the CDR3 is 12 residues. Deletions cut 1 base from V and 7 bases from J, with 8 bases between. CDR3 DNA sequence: TGCGCCAGCAGCTTGTCAGGGGTTGAAGCTTTCTTT. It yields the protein CASSLSGVEAFF.

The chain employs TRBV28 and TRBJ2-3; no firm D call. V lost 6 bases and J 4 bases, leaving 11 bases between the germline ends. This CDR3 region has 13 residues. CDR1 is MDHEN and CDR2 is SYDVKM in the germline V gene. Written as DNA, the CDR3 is TGTGCCAGCAGCCAGTCCCCGCCAGATACGCAGTATTTT. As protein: CASSQSPPDTQYF. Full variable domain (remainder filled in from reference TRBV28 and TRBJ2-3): DVKVTQSSRYLVKRTGEKVFLECVQDMDHENMFWYRQDPGLGLRLIYFSYDVKMKEKGDIPEGYSVSREKKERFSLILESASTNQTSMYLCASSQSPPDTQYFGPGTRLTVL.

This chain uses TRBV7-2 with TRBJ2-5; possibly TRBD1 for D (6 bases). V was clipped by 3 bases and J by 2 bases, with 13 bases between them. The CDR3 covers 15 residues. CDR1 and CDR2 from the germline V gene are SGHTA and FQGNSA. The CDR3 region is CASSLDRLSQETQYF. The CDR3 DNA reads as TGTGCCAGCAGCTTGGACAGACTAAGTCAAGAGACCCAGTACTTC.